These T cell receptor beta chains were read from a single sample in a study of OX40 agonist ivuxolimab in advanced cancers. TCRdb's copy holds only in-frame clones and misses some; the assay was immunoSEQ multiplex PCR. The sample yields roughly 65,000 clones, around nine tenths seen once. The sequenced sample was CD4+ or CD8+ T cells sorted from blood, obtained in a trial of the OX40 agonist ivuxolimab. These receptors came from an adult with an advanced solid tumor such as melanoma, head and neck, liver or kidney cancer. Both conserved end residues are part of each CDR3.

v_gene: TRBV19
CDR3aa: CASKDRGGNSNQPQHF

v_gene: TRBV7-2
CDR3aa: CASSLDRGLQETQYF

v_gene: TRBV27
CDR3aa: CASSGTGGGFGYTF

v_gene: TRBV9
CDR3aa: CASSVMDSNTGELFF

v_gene: TRBV19
CDR3aa: CASSIVTLRGNQPQHF

v_gene: TRBV30
CDR3aa: CAWRTQGAQGYTF

v_gene: TRBV2
CDR3aa: CASSEGQGKFSEQYF

v_gene: TRBV7-8
CDR3aa: CASSLVSSGATF

v_gene: TRBV18
CDR3aa: CASSPPKRAMFTDTQYF

v_gene: TRBV19
CDR3aa: CASTRQFSLSAKNIQYF

v_gene: TRBV7-9
CDR3aa: CASSMGWSGEAFF

v_gene: TRBV1
CDR3aa: CTSSQGNRANSPLHF

v_gene: TRBV5-5
CDR3aa: CASSRGALLANYGYTF

v_gene: TRBV6-6
CDR3aa: CASGQQMTYGYTF

v_gene: TRBV7-2
CDR3aa: CASSLEGNGNTIYF

v_gene: TRBV5-1
CDR3aa: CASRPGQGETQYF

v_gene: TRBV14
CDR3aa: CASSQAGPGLGGETQYF

v_gene: TRBV18
CDR3aa: CASRGQGDSPLHF

v_gene: TRBV29-1
CDR3aa: CSVRTGGTSNTGELFF

v_gene: TRBV29-1
CDR3aa: CSVEVARGGGSGYTF

v_gene: TRBV9
CDR3aa: CASSGEVVAGARPADTQYF

v_gene: TRBV27
CDR3aa: CASSYDRTGQGITAYEQYF

v_gene: TRBV19
CDR3aa: CASSIRTGDEQYF

v_gene: TRBV6-1
CDR3aa: CASSVDRVGGDTQYF

v_gene: TRBV7-9
CDR3aa: CASSSPSGRSTDTQYF

v_gene: TRBV5-1
CDR3aa: CASSSLGSDTQYF

v_gene: TRBV5-1
CDR3aa: CASATFGSYEQYF

v_gene: TRBV2
CDR3aa: CASNGKGYYEQYF